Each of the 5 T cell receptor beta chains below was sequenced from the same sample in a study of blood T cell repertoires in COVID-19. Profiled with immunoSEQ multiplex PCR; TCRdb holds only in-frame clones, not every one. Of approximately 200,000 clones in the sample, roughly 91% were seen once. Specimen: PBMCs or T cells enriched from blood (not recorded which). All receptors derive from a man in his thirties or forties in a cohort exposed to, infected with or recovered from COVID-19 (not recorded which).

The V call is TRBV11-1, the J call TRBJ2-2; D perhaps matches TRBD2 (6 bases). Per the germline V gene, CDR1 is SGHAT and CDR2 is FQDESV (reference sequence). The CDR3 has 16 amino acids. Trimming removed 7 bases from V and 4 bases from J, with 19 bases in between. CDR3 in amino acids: CASTPGVWGSTGELFF. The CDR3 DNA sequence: TGTGCCAGCACCCCGGGGGTGTGGGGGAGCACCGGGGAGCTGTTTTTT.

The DNA of the CDR3 is TGCGCCAGCAGTTTAACAGGAAATATGGAAGCTTTCTTT. As protein: CASSLTGNMEAFF. The chain recombines TRBV10-2 with TRBJ1-1, with D tentatively TRBD1 (5 bases). Between the trimmed V and J ends, which lost 5 bases and 8 bases, there was a span of 15 bases. Germline V gene sequence: CDR1 WSHSY, CDR2 SAAADI. The CDR3 is 13 residues long.

The CDR3 region has the DNA TGTGCCAGCAGCTTAACTAGCGGAAAGGAGCAGTACTTC. It translates to CASSLTSGKEQYF. The chain couples TRBV7-3 to TRBJ2-7, with a weak D call TRBD2 (6 bases). CDR3 length: 13 amino acids. Trimming took off 0 bases at V and 7 bases at J, with 10 bases between the two ends. Germline V gene lookup returns CDR1 SGHTA and CDR2 FQGTGA.

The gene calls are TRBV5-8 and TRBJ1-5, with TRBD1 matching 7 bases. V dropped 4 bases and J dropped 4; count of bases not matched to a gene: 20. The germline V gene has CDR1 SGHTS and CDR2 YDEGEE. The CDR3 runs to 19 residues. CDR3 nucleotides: TGTGCCAGCAGCCCCGGACAGGTACAGCCGAGCTGGAAAAATCAGCCCCAGCATTTT. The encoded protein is CASSPGQVQPSWKNQPQHF.

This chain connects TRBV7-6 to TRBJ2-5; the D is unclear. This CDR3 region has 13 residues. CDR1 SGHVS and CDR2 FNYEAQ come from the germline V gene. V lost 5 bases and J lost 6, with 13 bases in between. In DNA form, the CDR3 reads TGTGCCAGCAGCCCGAACGAACTAAAGACCCAGTACTTC. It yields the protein CASSPNELKTQYF.